Described below is a single T cell receptor (beta chain) sequence and its context. Antigen: not known. This specimen comes from a study of T-cell memory formation after mild COVID-19. Overall study context: Largely, TCR clusters stayed within a single donor. General study points: Clones contracting across day 15 to 85 had a balanced CD4/CD8 profile; later expanding clones leaned CD4+. Cross-reactive memory seemingly joined, as some responding clones were found in pre-infection memory.

TCRdb processed the 5' RACE reads anew with MiXCR; each CDR3 protein has one entry. In the table there are approximately 98,000 distinct CDR3 sequences, 15% to 20% of which are singletons. The CDR3 length is 16 residues. Trimming removed 0 bases from V and 9 bases from J, with 15 bases in between. Germline V gene lookup returns CDR1 MNHEY and CDR2 SVGAGI. This receptor was obtained from a man younger than 35 who had mild COVID-19 (a few samples of this study predate the infection). Cell type and time point are not known. The V and J genes are TRBV6-5 and TRBJ1-6, with D maybe TRBD1 (5 bases). Sequencing was carried out using PBMCs or a T cell subset sorted from them (not recorded which). The CDR3, as DNA: TGTGCCAGCAGTTACTCGGATGGGACGGGGATTTCACCCCTCCACTTT. As protein: CASSYSDGTGISPLHF.